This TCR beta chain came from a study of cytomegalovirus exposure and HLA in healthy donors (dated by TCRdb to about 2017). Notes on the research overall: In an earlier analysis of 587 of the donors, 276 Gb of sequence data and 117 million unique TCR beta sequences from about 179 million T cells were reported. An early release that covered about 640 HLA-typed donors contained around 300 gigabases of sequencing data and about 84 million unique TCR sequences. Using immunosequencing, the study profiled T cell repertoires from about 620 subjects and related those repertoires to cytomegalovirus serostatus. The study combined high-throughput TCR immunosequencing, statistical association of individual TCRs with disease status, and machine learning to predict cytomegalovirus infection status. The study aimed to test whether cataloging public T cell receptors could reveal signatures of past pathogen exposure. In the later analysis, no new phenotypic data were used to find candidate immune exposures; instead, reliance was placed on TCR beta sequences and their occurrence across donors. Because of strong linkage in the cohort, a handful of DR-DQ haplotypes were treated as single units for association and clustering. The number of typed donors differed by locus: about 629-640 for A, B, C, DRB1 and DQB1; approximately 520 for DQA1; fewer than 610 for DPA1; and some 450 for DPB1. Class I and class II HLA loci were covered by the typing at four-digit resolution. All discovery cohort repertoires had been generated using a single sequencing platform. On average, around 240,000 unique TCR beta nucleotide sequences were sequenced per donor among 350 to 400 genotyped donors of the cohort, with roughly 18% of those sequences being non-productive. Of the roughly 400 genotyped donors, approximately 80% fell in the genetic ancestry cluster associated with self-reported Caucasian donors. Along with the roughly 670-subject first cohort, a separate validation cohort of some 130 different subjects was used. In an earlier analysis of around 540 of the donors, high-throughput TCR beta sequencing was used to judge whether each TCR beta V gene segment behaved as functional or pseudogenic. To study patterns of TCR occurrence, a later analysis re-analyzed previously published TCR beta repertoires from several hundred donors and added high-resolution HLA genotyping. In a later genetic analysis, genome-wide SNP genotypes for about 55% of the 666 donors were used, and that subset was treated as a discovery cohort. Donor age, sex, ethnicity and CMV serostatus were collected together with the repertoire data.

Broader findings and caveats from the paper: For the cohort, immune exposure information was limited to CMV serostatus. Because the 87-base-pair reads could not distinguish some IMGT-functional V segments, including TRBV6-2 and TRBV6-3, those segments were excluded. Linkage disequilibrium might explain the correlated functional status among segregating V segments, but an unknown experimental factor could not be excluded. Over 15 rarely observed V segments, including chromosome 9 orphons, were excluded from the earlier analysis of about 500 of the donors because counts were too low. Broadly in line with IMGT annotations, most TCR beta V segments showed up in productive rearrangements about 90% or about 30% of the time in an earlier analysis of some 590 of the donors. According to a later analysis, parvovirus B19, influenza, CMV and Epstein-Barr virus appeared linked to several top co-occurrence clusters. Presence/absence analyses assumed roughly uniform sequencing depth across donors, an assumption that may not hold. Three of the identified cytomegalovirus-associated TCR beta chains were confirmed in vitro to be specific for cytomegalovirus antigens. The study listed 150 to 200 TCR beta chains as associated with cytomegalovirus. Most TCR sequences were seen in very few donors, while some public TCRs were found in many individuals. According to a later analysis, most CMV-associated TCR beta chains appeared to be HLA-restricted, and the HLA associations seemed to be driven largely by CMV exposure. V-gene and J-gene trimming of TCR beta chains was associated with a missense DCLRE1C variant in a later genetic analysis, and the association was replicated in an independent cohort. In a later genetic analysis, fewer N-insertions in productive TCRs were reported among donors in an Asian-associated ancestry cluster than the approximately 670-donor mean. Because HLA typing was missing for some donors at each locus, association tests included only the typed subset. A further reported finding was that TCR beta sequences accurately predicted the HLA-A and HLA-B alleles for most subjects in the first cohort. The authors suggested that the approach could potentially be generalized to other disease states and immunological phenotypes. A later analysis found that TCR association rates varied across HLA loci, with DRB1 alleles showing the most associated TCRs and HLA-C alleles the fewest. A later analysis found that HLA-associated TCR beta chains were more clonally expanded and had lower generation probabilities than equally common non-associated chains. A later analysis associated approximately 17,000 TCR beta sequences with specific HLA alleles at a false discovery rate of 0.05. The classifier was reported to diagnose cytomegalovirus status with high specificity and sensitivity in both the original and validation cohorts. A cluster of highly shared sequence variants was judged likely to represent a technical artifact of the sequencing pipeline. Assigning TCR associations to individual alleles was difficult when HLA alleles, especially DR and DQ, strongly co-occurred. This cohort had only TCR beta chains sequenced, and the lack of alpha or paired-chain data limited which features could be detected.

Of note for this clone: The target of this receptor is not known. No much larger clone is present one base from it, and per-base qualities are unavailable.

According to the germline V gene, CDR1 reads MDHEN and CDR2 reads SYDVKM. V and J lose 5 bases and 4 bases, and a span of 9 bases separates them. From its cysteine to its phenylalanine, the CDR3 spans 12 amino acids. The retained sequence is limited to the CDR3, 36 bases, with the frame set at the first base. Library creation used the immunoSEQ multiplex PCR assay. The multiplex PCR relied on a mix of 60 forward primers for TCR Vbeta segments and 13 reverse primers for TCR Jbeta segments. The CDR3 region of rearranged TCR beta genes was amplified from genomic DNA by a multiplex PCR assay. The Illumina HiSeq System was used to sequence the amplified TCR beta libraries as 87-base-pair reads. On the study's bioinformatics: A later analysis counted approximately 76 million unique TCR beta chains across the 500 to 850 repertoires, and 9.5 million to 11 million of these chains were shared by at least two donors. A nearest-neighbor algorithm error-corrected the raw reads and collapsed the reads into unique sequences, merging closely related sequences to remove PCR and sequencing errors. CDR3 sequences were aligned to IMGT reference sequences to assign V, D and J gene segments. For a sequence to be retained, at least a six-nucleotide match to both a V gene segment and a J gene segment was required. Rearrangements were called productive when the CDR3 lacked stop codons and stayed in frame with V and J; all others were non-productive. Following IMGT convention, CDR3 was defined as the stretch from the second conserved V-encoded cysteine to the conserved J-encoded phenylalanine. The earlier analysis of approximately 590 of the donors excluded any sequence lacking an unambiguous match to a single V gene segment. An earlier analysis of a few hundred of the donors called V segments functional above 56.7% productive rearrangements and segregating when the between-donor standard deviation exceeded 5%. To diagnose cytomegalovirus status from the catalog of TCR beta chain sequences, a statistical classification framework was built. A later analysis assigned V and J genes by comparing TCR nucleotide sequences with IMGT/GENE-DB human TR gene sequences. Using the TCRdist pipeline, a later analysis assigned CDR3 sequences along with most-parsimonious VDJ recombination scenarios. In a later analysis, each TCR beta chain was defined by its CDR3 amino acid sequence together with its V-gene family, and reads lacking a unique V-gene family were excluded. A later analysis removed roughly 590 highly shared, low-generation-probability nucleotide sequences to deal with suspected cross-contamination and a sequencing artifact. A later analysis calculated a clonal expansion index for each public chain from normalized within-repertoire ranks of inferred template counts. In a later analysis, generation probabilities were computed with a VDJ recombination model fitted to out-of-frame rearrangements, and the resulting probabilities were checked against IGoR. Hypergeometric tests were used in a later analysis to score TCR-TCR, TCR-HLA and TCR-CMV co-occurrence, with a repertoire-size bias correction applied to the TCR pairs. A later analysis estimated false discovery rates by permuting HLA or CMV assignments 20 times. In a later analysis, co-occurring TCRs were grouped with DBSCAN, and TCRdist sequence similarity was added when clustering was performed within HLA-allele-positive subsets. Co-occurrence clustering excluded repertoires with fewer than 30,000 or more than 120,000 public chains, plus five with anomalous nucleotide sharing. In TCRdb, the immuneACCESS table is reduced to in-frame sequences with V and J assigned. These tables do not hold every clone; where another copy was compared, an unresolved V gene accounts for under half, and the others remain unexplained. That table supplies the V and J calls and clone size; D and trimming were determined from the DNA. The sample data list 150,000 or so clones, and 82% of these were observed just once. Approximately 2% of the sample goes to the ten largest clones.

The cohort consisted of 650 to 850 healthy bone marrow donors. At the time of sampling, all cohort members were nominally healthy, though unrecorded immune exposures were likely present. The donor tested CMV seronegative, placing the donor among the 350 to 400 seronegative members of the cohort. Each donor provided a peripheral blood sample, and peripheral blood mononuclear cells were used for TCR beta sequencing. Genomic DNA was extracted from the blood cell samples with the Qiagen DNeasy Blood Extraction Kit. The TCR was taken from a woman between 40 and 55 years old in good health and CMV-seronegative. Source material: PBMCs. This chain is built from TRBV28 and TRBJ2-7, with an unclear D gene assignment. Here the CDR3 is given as CASSPTSYEQYF. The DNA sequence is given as TGTGCCAGCAGTCCTACGTCATACGAGCAGTACTTC.